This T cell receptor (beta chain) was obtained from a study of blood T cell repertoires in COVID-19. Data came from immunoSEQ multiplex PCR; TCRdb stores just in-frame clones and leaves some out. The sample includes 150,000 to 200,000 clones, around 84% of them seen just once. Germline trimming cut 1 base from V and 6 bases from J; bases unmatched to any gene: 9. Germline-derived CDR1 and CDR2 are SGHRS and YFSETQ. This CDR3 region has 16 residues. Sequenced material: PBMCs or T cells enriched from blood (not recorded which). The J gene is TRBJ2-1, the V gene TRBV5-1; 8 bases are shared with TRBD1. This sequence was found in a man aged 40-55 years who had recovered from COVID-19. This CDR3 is CASSLTPVGTGNEQFF. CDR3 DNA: TGCGCCAGCAGCTTGACCCCCGTCGGGACAGGCAATGAGCAGTTCTTC. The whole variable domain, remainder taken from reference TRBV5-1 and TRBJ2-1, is KAGVTQTPRYLIKTRGQQVTLSCSPISGHRSVSWYQQTPGQGLQFLFEYFSETQRNKGNFPGRFSGRQFSNSRSEMNVSTLELGDSALYLCASSLTPVGTGNEQFFGPGTRLTVL.